This T cell receptor beta chain comes out of a study of blood T cell repertoires in COVID-19. Background on the study: Acute and convalescent COVID-19 specimens originated in the United States, Italy and Spain. T cells, B-cell-depleted T cells, or PBMCs supplied cDNA or gDNA.

J gave up 0 bases and V 5 bases, and 3 bases lay outside the gene matches. Germline loops: CDR1 KGHSH, CDR2 LQKENI. CDR3 length: 15 residues. In the original analysis: Quantification of nucleated cells was approximated via reference gene primer amplification. Method: immunoSEQ multiplex PCR; TCRdb's copy keeps in-frame clones and lacks some. That table furnishes V, J and clone size, whereas the DNA furnished D and trimming. Here the sample spans approximately 170,000 clones, 70% to 90% being singletons. V gene TRBV18 combines with J gene TRBJ2-2; TRBD1 matches 7 bases. Sequencing was done on a sample of peripheral blood. The TCR originated in a woman between 65 and 79 years old with acute or convalescent COVID-19. CDR3 bases: TGTGCCAGCTCATCTGGACAGGCGAACACCGGGGAGCTGTTTTTT. It encodes CASSSGQANTGELFF.